These 9 T cell receptor beta chains came from one sample sequenced in a study of CD8+ T cells in alopecia areata. Following RNA extraction, reverse transcription yielded cDNA that acted as the sequencing template. Here immunoSEQ multiplex PCR was the method, and the copy in TCRdb shows in-frame clones only, minus some. Of about 270,000 clones in the sample, 50% to 75% were seen once. Treatment specified: oral pan-JAK inhibitor, 5-10 mg twice daily. Sequenced material: CD4+ T cells sorted from blood, taken around week 54, from a patient treated with tofacitinib. Receptor source: a human donor with alopecia areata.

The rearrangement links TRBV27 to TRBJ1-5, with a tentative D call TRBD1 (5 bases). The CDR3 contains 15 residues. With 8 bases removed from V and 4 bases from J, the gap between germline ends came to 18 bases. Per the germline V gene, CDR1 is MNHEY and CDR2 is SMNVEV (reference sequence). As DNA, the CDR3 is TGTGCCAGCCGGCTAAGGGCAGGGCGGAATCAGCCCCAGCATTTT. Translation gives CASRLRAGRNQPQHF.

V is TRBV9 and J is TRBJ1-2; D is undetermined. The germline V gene has CDR1 SGDLS and CDR2 YYNGEE. V lost 3 bases and J 3 bases, leaving 15 bases between the germline ends. The CDR3 contains 15 residues. The CDR3 DNA sequence: TGTGCCAGCAGCGCCCAAGGAACAGTGGACTATGGCTACACCTTC. This sequence encodes CASSAQGTVDYGYTF.

The chain joins TRBV2 to TRBJ2-1; D is uncertain. Trimming shortened V by 8 bases and J by 10 bases, and 9 bases separated the two germline ends. Germline CDR1 is SNHLY and CDR2 is FYNNEI. The length of the CDR3 is 10 residues. CDR3: CASSQWEQFF. The CDR3 region has the DNA TGTGCCAGCTCACAATGGGAGCAGTTCTTC.

This clone was counted a few times. The CDR3 nucleotides read TGTGCCACCGATCCGGGACTAGGAGCTTCCATTACGCAGTATTTT. Its protein product is CATDPGLGASITQYF. V is TRBV19 and J is TRBJ2-3; TRBD2 matches 8 bases. Germline V lookup: CDR1 LNHDA, CDR2 SQIVND (reference sequence). Trimming took 10 bases from V and 8 from J; bases not matched to a gene: 17. The CDR3 loop spans 15 amino acids.

The chain links TRBV7-9 to TRBJ2-3, with TRBD1 matching over 7 bases. The trim removed 5 bases at V and 2 bases at J, leaving 4 bases unmatched. The CDR3 is 14 amino acids. Germline CDR1 is SEHNR and CDR2 is FQNEAQ (reference sequence). CDR3 sequence: CASSRGQNTDTQYF. CDR3 nucleotides: TGTGCCAGCAGCCGGGGACAGAACACAGATACGCAGTATTTT.

The rearrangement links TRBV11-2 to TRBJ1-5; D unresolved. Trimming removed 5 bases at V and 6 bases at J, with 11 bases between. CDR3 length: 13 residues. Germline CDR1 is SGHAT and CDR2 is FQNNGV. CDR3 region: CASSLTPVQPQHF. As DNA, the CDR3 is TGTGCCAGCAGCCTTACCCCGGTTCAGCCCCAGCATTTT.

This sequence joins TRBV21-1 and TRBJ2-7. TRBV21-1 counts as a pseudogene. The CDR3 runs 15 residues. CDR3 loop: CASSLRDRRYYEQYF. Here the CDR3 DNA reads TGTGCCAGCAGTCTCCGGGACCGGAGATACTACGAGCAGTACTTC.

About this clone: The sample has other DNA sequences that encode this CDR3 too. The chain links TRBV7-9 to TRBJ2-7; D ambiguous. The V end lost 5 bases, the J end lost 6 bases, and 8 bases lay between the germline ends. This CDR3 is built from 11 residues. Germline V gene data show CDR1 as SEHNR and CDR2 as FQNEAQ (reference sequence). As DNA, the CDR3 is TGTGCCAGCAGCCTTGGGGTCGAGCAGTACTTC. Encoded protein: CASSLGVEQYF. Variable domain in full (rest from reference TRBV7-9 and TRBJ2-7): DTGVSQNPRHKITKRGQNVTFRCDPISEHNRLYWYRQTLGQGPEFLTYFQNEAQLEKSRLLSDRFSAERPKGSFSTLEIQRTEQGDSAMYLCASSLGVEQYFGPGTRLTVT.

The V call is TRBV9, the J call TRBJ1-2; D remains unclear. The CDR3 runs to 12 residues. Germline CDR1 and CDR2: SGDLS and YYNGEE. The ends were cut back, 0 bases at V and 8 bases at J, with 8 bases in the middle. The CDR3 loop is CASSVGGRGYTF. CDR3 DNA: TGTGCCAGCAGCGTAGGAGGCAGGGGCTACACCTTC.